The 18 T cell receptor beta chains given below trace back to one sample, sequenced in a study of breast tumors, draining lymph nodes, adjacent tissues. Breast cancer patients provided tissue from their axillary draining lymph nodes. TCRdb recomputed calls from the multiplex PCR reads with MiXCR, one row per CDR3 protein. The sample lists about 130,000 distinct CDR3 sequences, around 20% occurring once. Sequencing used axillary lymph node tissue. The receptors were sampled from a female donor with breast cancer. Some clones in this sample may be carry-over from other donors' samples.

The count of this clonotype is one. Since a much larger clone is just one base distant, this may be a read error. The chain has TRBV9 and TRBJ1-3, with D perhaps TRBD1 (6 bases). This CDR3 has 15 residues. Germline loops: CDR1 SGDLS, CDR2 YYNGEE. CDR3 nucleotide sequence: TGTACCAGCAGCACCGGGGGCGCCGGGGGAAACACCATATATTTT. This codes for CTSSTGGAGGNTIYF.

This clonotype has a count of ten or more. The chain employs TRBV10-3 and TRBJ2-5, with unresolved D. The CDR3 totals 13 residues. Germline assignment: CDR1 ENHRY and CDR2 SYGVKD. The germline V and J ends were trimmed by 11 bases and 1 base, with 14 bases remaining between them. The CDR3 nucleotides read TGTGCCCACTCCCCGGCGGCCCAAGAGACCCAGTACTTC. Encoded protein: CAHSPAAQETQYF.

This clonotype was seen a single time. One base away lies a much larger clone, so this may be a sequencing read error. The CDR3 region is CCNRGGNTIYF. Here the CDR3 DNA reads TGCTGCAACAGGGGTGGAAACACCATATATTTT. The J gene is TRBJ1-3, the V gene TRBV20-1; 7 bases align to TRBD1. The CDR3 is 11 amino acids. Germline V gene lookup returns CDR1 DFQATT and CDR2 SNEGSKA (reference sequence).

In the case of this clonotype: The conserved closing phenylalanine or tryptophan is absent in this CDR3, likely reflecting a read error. The CDR3 DNA sequence: TGTGCCAGCAGCTCGGGACAGCAGGAGGAGACCCAGTACCTC. This translates into CASSSGQQEETQYL. The genes are TRBV7-2 and TRBJ2-5, with 7 bases aligning to TRBD1. CDR1 and CDR2 from the germline V gene are SGHTA and FQGNSA. This CDR3 is built from 14 residues. Trimming at V came to 4 bases and at J to 5 bases, leaving 7 bases not matched to a gene.

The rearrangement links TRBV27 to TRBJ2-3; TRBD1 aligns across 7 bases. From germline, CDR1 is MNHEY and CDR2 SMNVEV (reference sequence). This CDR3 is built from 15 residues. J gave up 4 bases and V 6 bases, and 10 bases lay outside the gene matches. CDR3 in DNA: TGTGCCAGCAGCTCCCAGGGGGTTAGCGCAGATACGCAGTATTTT. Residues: CASSSQGVSADTQYF.

For the CDR3, the DNA is TGTGCCAGCACCAACGAGGACAGCCAAGAGACCCAGTACTTC. Translating gives CASTNEDSQETQYF. The chain is built from TRBV28 and TRBJ2-5, with D possibly TRBD1 on 6 matching bases. Trimming left V 7 bases short and J 1 base short, with 13 bases between. Germline V gene data show CDR1 as MDHEN and CDR2 as SYDVKM. This CDR3 region has 14 residues.

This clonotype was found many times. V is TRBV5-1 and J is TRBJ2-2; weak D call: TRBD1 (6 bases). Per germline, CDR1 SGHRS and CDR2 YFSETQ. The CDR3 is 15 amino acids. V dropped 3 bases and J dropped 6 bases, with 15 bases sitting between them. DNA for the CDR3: TGCGCCAGCAGCTCCCAGGGGAACAGGGCCGGGGAGCTGTTTTTT. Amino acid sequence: CASSSQGNRAGELFF.

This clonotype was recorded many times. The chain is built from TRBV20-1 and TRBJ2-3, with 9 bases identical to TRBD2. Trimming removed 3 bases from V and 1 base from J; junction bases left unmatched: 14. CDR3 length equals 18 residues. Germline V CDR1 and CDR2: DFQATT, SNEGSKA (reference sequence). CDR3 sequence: CSARRDGGRGGGTDTQYF. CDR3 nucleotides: TGCAGTGCTAGGCGGGATGGTGGGCGGGGGGGCGGCACAGATACGCAGTATTTT.

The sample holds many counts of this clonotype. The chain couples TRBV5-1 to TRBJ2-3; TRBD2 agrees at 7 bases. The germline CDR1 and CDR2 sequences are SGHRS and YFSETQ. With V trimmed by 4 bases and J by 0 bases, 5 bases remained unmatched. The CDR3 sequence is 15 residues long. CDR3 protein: CASSPGGWSTDTQYF. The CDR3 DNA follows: TGCGCCAGCAGCCCCGGGGGGTGGAGCACAGATACGCAGTATTTT.

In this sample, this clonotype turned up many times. The CDR3 nucleotides are TGTGCCAGCAGTTACAACACAGGGACCCCCTACGAGCAGTACTTC. It specifies CASSYNTGTPYEQYF. The V call is TRBV6-6, the J call TRBJ2-7; maybe TRBD1 (6 bases). Germline V gene data show CDR1 as MNHNY and CDR2 as SVGAGI (reference sequence). V was pared by 2 bases and J by 2 bases, with 13 bases between. The CDR3 loop spans 15 amino acids.

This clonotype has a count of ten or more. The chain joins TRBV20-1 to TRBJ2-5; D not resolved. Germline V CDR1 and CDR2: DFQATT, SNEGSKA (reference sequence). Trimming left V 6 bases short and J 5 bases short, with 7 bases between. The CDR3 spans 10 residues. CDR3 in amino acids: CSAWVETQYF. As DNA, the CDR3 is TGCAGTGCCTGGGTGGAGACCCAGTACTTC.

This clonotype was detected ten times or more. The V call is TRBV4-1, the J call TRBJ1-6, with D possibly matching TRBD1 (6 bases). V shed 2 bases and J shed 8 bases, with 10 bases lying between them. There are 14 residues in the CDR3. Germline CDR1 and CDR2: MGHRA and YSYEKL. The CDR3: CASSQRGGDSPLHF. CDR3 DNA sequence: TGCGCCAGCAGCCAAAGGGGGGGCGATTCACCCCTCCACTTT.

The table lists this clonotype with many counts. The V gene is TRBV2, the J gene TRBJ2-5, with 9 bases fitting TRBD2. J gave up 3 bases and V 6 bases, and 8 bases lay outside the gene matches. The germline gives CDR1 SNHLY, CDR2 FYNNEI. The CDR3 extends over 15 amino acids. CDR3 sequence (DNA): TGTGCCAGCAGACGCGAACTAGCGGGCGAAGAGACCCAGTACTTC. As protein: CASRRELAGEETQYF.

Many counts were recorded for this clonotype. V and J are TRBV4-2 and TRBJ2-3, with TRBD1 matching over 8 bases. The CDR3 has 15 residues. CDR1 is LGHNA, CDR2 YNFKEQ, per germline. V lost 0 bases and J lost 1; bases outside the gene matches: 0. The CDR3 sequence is CASSQDRGRTDTQYF. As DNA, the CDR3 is TGTGCCAGCAGCCAAGACAGGGGGCGCACAGATACGCAGTATTTT.

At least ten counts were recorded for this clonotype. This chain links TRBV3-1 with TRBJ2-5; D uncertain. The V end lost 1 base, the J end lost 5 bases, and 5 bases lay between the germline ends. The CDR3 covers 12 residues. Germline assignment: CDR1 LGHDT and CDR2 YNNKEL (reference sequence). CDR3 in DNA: TGTGCCAGCAGCCAAGGTGCGGAGACCCAGTACTTC. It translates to CASSQGAETQYF.

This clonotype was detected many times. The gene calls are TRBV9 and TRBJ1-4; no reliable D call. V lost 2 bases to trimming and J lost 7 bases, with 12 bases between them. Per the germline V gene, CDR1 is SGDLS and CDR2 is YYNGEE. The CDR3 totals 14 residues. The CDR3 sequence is CASSVGGSAEKLFF. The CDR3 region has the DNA TGTGCCAGCAGCGTGGGAGGTAGCGCTGAAAAACTGTTTTTT. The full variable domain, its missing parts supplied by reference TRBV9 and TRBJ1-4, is DSGVTQTPKHLITATGQRVTLRCSPRSGDLSVYWYQQSLDQGLQFLIQYYNGEERAKGNILERFSAQQFPDLHSELNLSSLELGDSALYFCASSVGGSAEKLFFGSGTQLSVL.

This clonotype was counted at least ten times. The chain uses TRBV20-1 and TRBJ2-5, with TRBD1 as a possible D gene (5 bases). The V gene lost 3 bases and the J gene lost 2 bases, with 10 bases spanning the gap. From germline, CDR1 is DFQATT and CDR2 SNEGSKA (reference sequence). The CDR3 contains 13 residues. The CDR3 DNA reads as TGCAGTGCTAGTTACAGGCCACAAGAGACCCAGTACTTC. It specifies CSASYRPQETQYF.

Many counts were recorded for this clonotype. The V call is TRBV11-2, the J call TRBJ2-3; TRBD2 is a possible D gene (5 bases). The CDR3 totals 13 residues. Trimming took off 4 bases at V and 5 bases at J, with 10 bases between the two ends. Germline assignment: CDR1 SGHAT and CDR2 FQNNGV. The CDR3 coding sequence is TGTGCCAGCAGCTCCGGACTCCAAGATACGCAGTATTTT. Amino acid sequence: CASSSGLQDTQYF.